The TCR beta chain under discussion was sequenced for a study of blood T cell repertoires in COVID-19. Looking at the study overall: The samples span acute and convalescent COVID-19 from the United States, Italy and Spain. Sources were T cells, B-cell-depleted T cells, or PBMCs; the material itself was cDNA or gDNA.

V lost 2 bases and J 0 bases, leaving 5 bases between the germline ends. Germline V gives CDR1 MDHEN, CDR2 SYDVKM. This CDR3 has 15 residues. In the original processing: Amplification of reference gene primers provided the estimated nucleated cell counts. TCRdb keeps only in-frame clones here, not all; method: immunoSEQ multiplex PCR. V and J calls plus clone size are reproduced from that table; the DNA served to infer D and trimming. The data show just under 150,000 clones, approximately 87% seen once. This clonotype was obtained from a woman in her forties or fifties with active or convalescent COVID-19. What was sequenced was peripheral blood. This chain joins TRBV28 and TRBJ2-6, with D uncertain. CDR3 region: CASSLPVSGANVLTF. CDR3 DNA sequence: TGTGCCAGCAGTTTACCCGTCTCTGGGGCCAACGTCCTGACTTTC.